This record concerns one TCR beta chain sequence. This receptor's antigen is unknown. This entry comes from a study of T cells expressing NK-cell markers (dated by TCRdb to the early 2020s). As for the study more broadly: Three sorted T-cell subsets (CD3+CD56+NKG2C+, CD3+CD56+NKG2C- and CD3+CD56-NKG2C+) from several donors had their TCR beta-chain repertoires profiled. The study sequenced eight donors, all healthy volunteers chosen at random: three men and five women. Sequencing of the libraries produced 2 x 150 bp reads on Illumina HiSeq 2000/2500, MiSeq or NextSeq. Among the eight sequenced donors, only one was HCMV-seronegative, while the other seven were HCMV-seropositive. Study-wide findings and limitations: Whether the expanded NKG2C-expressing T cell clones were specific for HCMV antigens was left unclear. Those dominant clonotypes were again the most abundant among CD3+CD56-NKG2C+ cells in a handful of donors, at roughly 25-60.1%. In several donors, the dominant CD3+CD56+NKG2C+ clonotypes were among the top 10 CD8+ clonotypes and accounted for about 1.0-7.5% of CD8+ T cells.

A commercial ELISA kit detecting HCMV-specific IgG in serum was used to determine HCMV serostatus. Peripheral blood mononuclear cells were isolated from blood by Ficoll density gradient centrifugation. Counted from cysteine to phenylalanine, this CDR3 has 18 amino acids. Only the protein sequence is given. The germline V gene yields ENHRY for CDR1 and SYGVKD for CDR2. Sequenced on an Illumina HiSeq 2000. The TCR beta cDNA libraries were made using 5'RACE template switching, a step that added both a universal primer site and unique molecular identifiers. Synthesis of cDNA was primed from the TCR beta constant segment and was followed by two consecutive PCR amplification steps. The published analysis was carried out like this. MIGEC was used to demultiplex reads and group reads by UMI, and MiTCR was used to assemble and quantify clonotypes. To exclude erroneous sequences, only TCR cDNA sequences supported by at least two reads were retained. Downstream repertoire analysis used the tcR package, and clonotypes were matched across fractions by CDR3 nucleotide sequence plus V segment. VDJmatch was used to annotate antigen specificity against VDJdb, with one amino acid substitution in CDR3 permitted. Based on TCRdb reprocessing of the reads, there is one entry per CDR3 protein sequence, and DNA is missing. TCRdb's processing, not the authors' own work, is the source of the V and J calls. This sample's records show about 390,000 distinct CDR3 sequences. The ten largest clonotypes hold around 11% of the sample.

The chain uses TRBV10-3 and TRBJ2-3; TCRdb returns TRBD2, unconfirmable since there is no DNA. This TCR came from a woman aged 50 to 65 in good health. Donor details come from another sample of the same person, matched by shared clones. Sequencing used blood T cells: a sorted CD56 or NKG2C T cell subset, CD4+ or CD8+ T cells, or bulk PBMC T cells (not recorded which). CDR3 region: CAIRGTSGPLEYTDTQYF.